This T cell receptor (beta chain) was obtained from a study of blood T cell repertoires in COVID-19. CDR3 length: 13 residues. Germline V CDR1 and CDR2: WSHSY, SAAADI. V lost 2 bases and J lost 7, with 11 bases in between. In the study's own analysis: How many nucleated cells were present was estimated from reference gene primer amplification. Profiled with immunoSEQ multiplex PCR; TCRdb holds only in-frame clones, not every one. D and trimming were read from the DNA, whereas the V and J calls and clone size are those reported in that table. The repertoire holds around 250,000 clones, with over 75% as singletons. Which cohort a participant joined came from the clinical history participants gave. Donors of Cohort 3 who recovered were those that had two negative PCRs, clearance, or symptom resolution.

Sequencing was performed on PBMCs or T cells enriched from blood (not recorded which). The chain has TRBV10-2 and TRBJ1-2, with D perhaps matching TRBD1 (5 bases). The sequence was obtained from a woman in her forties or fifties who had recovered from COVID-19. The CDR3, as DNA: TGCGCCAGCAGTGAGGACAGACCCCTTGGCTACACCTTC. It specifies CASSEDRPLGYTF.